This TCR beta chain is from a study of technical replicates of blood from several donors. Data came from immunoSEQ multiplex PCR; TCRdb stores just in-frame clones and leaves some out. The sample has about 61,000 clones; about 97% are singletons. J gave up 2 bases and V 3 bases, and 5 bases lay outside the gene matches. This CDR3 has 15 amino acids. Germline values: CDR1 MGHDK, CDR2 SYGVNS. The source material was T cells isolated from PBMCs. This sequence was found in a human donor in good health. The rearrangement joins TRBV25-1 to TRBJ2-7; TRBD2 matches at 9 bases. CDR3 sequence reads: CASSEIGGRAYEQYF. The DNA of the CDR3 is TGTGCCAGCAGTGAGATCGGCGGGAGGGCCTACGAGCAGTACTTC.